This section outlines one T cell receptor (beta chain) sequence together with its context. Its antigen is currently unknown. The data belong to a study of cytomegalovirus exposure and HLA in healthy donors. The PCR made use of 60 Vbeta and 13 Jbeta primers. The protocol was immunoSEQ multiplex PCR, while the TCRdb copy is restricted to in-frame clones and leaves out a portion. Seen here are some 150,000 clones, approximately 81% observed once, and the top ten hold around 7.7%. General study findings and limits: Reports state that TCR beta sequences accurately predicted most subjects' HLA-A and HLA-B alleles. TCR beta V segments were, for the most part, productive about 87% or about 30% of the time in an earlier analysis. TRBV6-2, TRBV6-3 and some other V segments were unresolvable in 87-base-pair reads.

Germline-derived CDR1 and CDR2 are SEHNR and FQNEAQ (reference sequence). V was pared by 5 bases and J by 1 base, with 1 base of the junction left unmatched. CDR3 length: 14 residues. This chain links TRBV7-9 with TRBJ1-1, with 10 bases lining up with TRBD1. The clonotype was recovered from a woman aged 30 to 39 in good health and CMV-seropositive. Sequencing was performed on PBMCs. The CDR3 nucleotides read TGTGCCAGCAGCAGACAGGGGGCGAACACTGAAGCTTTCTTT. Amino acid sequence: CASSRQGANTEAFF.